The 15 T cell receptor beta chains listed next were all sequenced from one sample in a study of T cells in Graves' hyperthyroidism and ophthalmopathy. Amplification of TCR beta CDR3 regions used RNA as the template. Using the HTBI primer set, a first-round RT-PCR was run on the TCR CDR3. TCRdb recomputed calls from the multiplex PCR reads with MiXCR, one row per CDR3 protein. The table records roughly 400,000 distinct CDR3 sequences, 20% to 30% of them present only once. What was sequenced was blood. Every receptor here comes from a man in his fifties with Graves' hyperthyroidism.

The CDR3 reads CASSKASAGGPGDTQYF. CDR3 sequence (DNA): TGTGCCAGCTCCAAAGCCTCGGCGGGAGGGCCGGGAGATACGCAGTATTTT. The chain has TRBV2 and TRBJ2-3; TRBD2 matches 9 bases. J lost 5 bases, V lost 8 bases, and 17 bases had no gene match. Germline CDR1 and CDR2: SNHLY and FYNNEI. The CDR3 contains 17 residues.

This chain links TRBV9 with TRBJ1-3; 7 bases fit TRBD1. The CDR3 extends over 14 amino acids. From germline, CDR1 is SGDLS and CDR2 YYNGEE. The V and J ends lost 4 bases and 4 bases, in that order; junction bases with no gene match: 5. The CDR3 is CASSTGEGGNTIYF. CDR3 DNA sequence: TGTGCCAGCAGCACAGGGGAAGGAGGAAACACCATATATTTT.

This chain joins TRBV5-6 and TRBJ2-5, with unresolved D. Germline CDR1 is SGHDT and CDR2 is YYEEEE. V lost 0 bases and J lost 7, with 7 bases in between. The CDR3 contains 12 residues. The CDR3 sequence: CASSLVAGTQYF. CDR3 bases: TGTGCCAGCAGCTTGGTGGCAGGGACCCAGTACTTC.

The J gene is TRBJ2-7, the V gene TRBV6-9; 10 nucleotides line up with TRBD2. The CDR3 contains 14 residues. The junction had 12 bases not matched to a gene; V was cut back by 10 bases and J by 6 bases. Germline loops: CDR1 MNHGY, CDR2 SVAAGI. In DNA, the CDR3 is TGTGCCATCGGTTTAGCGGGGGGCCGAGGCGAGCAGTACTTC. This codes for CAIGLAGGRGEQYF.

This clonotype occurred a few times. V gene TRBV2 combines with J gene TRBJ2-7; tentatively, D is TRBD2 (6 bases). V gave up 6 bases and J gave up 1 base, with 16 bases separating them. Germline assignment: CDR1 SNHLY and CDR2 FYNNEI. The CDR3 consists of 15 residues. CDR3 loop: CASRGGSAISYEQYF. The CDR3 coding sequence is TGTGCCAGCAGGGGGGGTAGCGCTATTTCCTACGAGCAGTACTTC.

At least ten counts were recorded for this clonotype. The CDR3 is CSATPPRDSTEQYF. The CDR3 coding sequence is TGCAGTGCTACTCCTCCCCGGGACTCCACCGAGCAGTACTTC. The chain has TRBV20-1 and TRBJ2-7; TRBD2 might be the D (6 bases). Trimming removed 4 bases at V and 6 bases at J, with 19 bases between. Germline V gene data show CDR1 as DFQATT and CDR2 as SNEGSKA (reference sequence). The CDR3 extends over 14 amino acids.

CDR3 loop: CASSPTSPGGNEQFF. CDR3 DNA sequence: TGTGCCAGCAGTCCTACTTCTCCCGGGGGCAATGAGCAGTTCTTC. The genes are TRBV16 and TRBJ2-1; D may be TRBD2 (6 bases). Germline loops: CDR1 KGHSY, CDR2 FQNENV. Trimming shortened V by 6 bases and J by 6 bases, and 18 bases separated the two germline ends. This CDR3 comprises 15 residues. The whole variable domain, remainder taken from reference TRBV16 and TRBJ2-1, is GEEVAQTPKHLVRGEGQKAKLYCAPIKGHSYVFWYQQVLKNEFKFLISFQNENVFDETGMPKERFSAKCLPNSPCSLEIQATKLEDSAVYFCASSPTSPGGNEQFFGPGTRLTVL.

This chain joins TRBV9 and TRBJ2-7; 12 bases map to TRBD2. V was pared by 4 bases and J by 7 bases, with 12 bases of the junction left unmatched. Germline V gene sequence: CDR1 SGDLS, CDR2 YYNGEE. The CDR3 spans 16 residues. CDR3 nucleotide sequence: TGTGCCAGCAGCCCAACTAGCGGGAGGACTAATCGAGAGCAGTACTTC. This codes for CASSPTSGRTNREQYF.

The chain joins TRBV5-6 to TRBJ2-1; 13 bases are a match to TRBD2. V lost 4 bases and J lost 9; bases outside the gene matches: 10. Per germline, CDR1 SGHDT and CDR2 YYEEEE. The CDR3 is made up of 16 amino acids. The CDR3 DNA reads as TGTGCCAGCAGCACCATCACTAGCGGGAGGGGTCTTGAGCAGTTCTTC. Translated, it gives CASSTITSGRGLEQFF.

The chain links TRBV6-1 to TRBJ2-3; 8 nucleotides agree with TRBD2. The CDR3 is 15 residues long. The ends lost 7 bases at V and 2 bases at J; junction bases unmatched: 8. The V gene's germline CDR1 is MNHNS and CDR2 SASEGT. The CDR3 DNA sequence: TGTGCCAGCACACCCGCTAGCGGGTTCACAGATACGCAGTATTTT. Translating gives CASTPASGFTDTQYF.

For the CDR3, the DNA is TGTGCCAGCAGTTTATCAACGGGAGGGAACAATGAGCAGTTCTTC. Its protein is CASSLSTGGNNEQFF. The chain combines TRBV27 with TRBJ2-1, with 8 bases aligning to TRBD2. Germline CDR1 MNHEY, CDR2 SMNVEV (reference sequence). The length of the CDR3 is 15 residues. V dropped 0 bases and J dropped 5; count of bases not matched to a gene: 3.

The gene calls are TRBV7-3 and TRBJ2-1; 7 positions match TRBD2. Trimming removed 9 bases from V and 4 bases from J; junction bases left unmatched: 12. Germline loops: CDR1 SGHTA, CDR2 FQGTGA. This CDR3 region has 15 residues. The CDR3 here is CASSIGQGGYNEQFF. In DNA, the CDR3 is TGTGCCAGTAGTATTGGGCAGGGAGGGTACAATGAGCAGTTCTTC.

This clonotype was seen a handful of times. The chain employs TRBV11-2 and TRBJ2-7; TRBD2 might be the D (6 bases). The germline V and J ends were trimmed by 5 bases and 0 bases, with 14 bases remaining between them. Germline V gives CDR1 SGHAT, CDR2 FQNNGV. The CDR3 covers 15 residues. Written as DNA, the CDR3 is TGTGCCAGCAGCCTTCTGCGGGGTAGCTCCTACGAGCAGTACTTC. Its translation is CASSLLRGSSYEQYF.

This clonotype was found a few times. J is TRBJ2-7 and V is TRBV12-3 or TRBV12-4; TRBD1 agrees at 8 bases. The V gene end was trimmed by 2 bases and the J gene end by 4 bases; junction bases not matched to a gene: 4. The CDR3 has 14 amino acids. CDR3 coding DNA: TGTGCCAGCAGTTTACAGGACAGGGTATACGAGCAGTACTTC. Translated, it gives CASSLQDRVYEQYF.

This clonotype was recorded a few times. One end of the junction does not line up with germline, which may come from a read error. The V and J genes are TRBV12-3 or TRBV12-4 and TRBJ2-7; 7 bases map to TRBD2. The CDR3 length is 15 residues. CDR3 region: CVSSLGGGGSYEQYF. The DNA for the CDR3 is TGTGTCAGCAGTTTAGGCGGGGGTGGCTCCTACGAGCAGTACTTC.